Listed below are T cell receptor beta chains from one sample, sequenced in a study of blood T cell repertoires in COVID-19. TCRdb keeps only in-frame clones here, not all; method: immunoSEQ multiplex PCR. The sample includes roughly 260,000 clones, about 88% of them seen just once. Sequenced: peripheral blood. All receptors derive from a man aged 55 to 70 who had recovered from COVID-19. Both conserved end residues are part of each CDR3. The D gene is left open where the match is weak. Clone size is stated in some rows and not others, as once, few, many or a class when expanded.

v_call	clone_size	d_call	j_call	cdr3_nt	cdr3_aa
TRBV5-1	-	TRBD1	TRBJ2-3	TGCGCCAGCAGCTCGACAGGGAAGAGCACAGATACGCAGTATTTT	CASSSTGKSTDTQYF
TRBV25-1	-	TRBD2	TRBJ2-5	TGTGCCAGCGATCCTTCGGGGACTAGCATAGGAGAGACCCAGTACTTC	CASDPSGTSIGETQYF
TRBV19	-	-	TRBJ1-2	TGTGCCAGTAGTATAACCCAGGGAGGTGGCTACACCTTC	CASSITQGGGYTF
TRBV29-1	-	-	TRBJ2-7	TGCAGCGTTGAGTTAACGGCCTACGAGCAGTACTTC	CSVELTAYEQYF
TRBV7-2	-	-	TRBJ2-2	TGTGCCAGCAGCCGCCCACAGCTACGAAGCGAACACCGGGGAGCTGTTTTT	CASSRPQLRSEHRGAVF
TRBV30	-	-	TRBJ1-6	TGTGCCTGGAGTGTGGGGGGGTATAGCTCCTATAATTCACCCCTCCACTTT	CAWSVGGYSSYNSPLHF
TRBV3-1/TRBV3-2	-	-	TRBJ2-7	TGTGCCAGCAGCCAGCGCGGGACGGCGATCTCCTACGAGCAGTACTTC	CASSQRGTAISYEQYF
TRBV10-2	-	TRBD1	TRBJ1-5	TGCGCCAGCAGTGAGTCGGGGGCGACAGGGTGGCTTCAGCCCCAGCATTTT	CASSESGATGWLQPQHF
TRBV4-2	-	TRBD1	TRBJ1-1	TGTGCCAGCAGCCAAGAGCAGGGGGACACTGAAGCTTTCTTT	CASSQEQGDTEAFF
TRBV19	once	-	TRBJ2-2	TGTGCCAGTAGTATAGATCAGCACAGGGCAAACACCGGGGAGCTGTTTTTT	CASSIDQHRANTGELFF
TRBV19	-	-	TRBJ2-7	TGTGCCAGTAGTCCCCCGACAGGCCCCTCCTACGAGCAGTACTTC	CASSPPTGPSYEQYF
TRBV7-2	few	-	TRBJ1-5	TGTGCCAGCAGCCCAGGGGTAAACAATCAGCCCCAGCATTTT	CASSPGVNNQPQHF
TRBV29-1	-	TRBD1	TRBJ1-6	TGCAGCGTTCGGGCAGGGGGCAATAATTCACCCCTCCACTTT	CSVRAGGNNSPLHF
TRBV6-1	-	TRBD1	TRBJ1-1	TGTGCCAGCAGTGGGGCCGTTCCGGGACAGATGAACACTGAAGCTTTCTTT	CASSGAVPGQMNTEAFF
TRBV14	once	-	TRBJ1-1	TGTGCCAGCAGCCGCCAGGTGATGAACACTGAAGCTTTCTTT	CASSRQVMNTEAFF
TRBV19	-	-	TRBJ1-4	TGTGCCAGTCCAGGGTTTACTTTT	CASPGFTF
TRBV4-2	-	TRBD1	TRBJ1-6	TGTGCCAGCAGCGGCAGACAGGGGGCCCGTAATTCACCCCTCCACTTT	CASSGRQGARNSPLHF
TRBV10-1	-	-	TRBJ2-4	TGCGCCAGCAGTGGTTCTGGTCCGCGCCTAAACATTCAGTACTTC	CASSGSGPRLNIQYF
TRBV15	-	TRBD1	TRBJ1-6	TGTGCCACCAGCAGAGAGACAGGGCGATTGTCACCCCTCCACTTT	CATSRETGRLSPLHF
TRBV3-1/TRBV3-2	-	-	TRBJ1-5	TGTGCCAGCAGCCAAGATTTTTCGGGTTCCCTCAATCAGCCCCAGCATTTT	CASSQDFSGSLNQPQHF
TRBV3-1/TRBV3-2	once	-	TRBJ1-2	TGTGCCAGCAGCCGGGGAGACCGCGCCTATGGCTACACCTTC	CASSRGDRAYGYTF
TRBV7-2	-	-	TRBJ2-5	TGTGCCAGCAGCTTAGTAATCGAGACCCAGTACTTC	CASSLVIETQYF
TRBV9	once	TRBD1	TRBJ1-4	TGTGCCAGCAGCCCGACAGGGACCTCGGAAAAACTGTTTTTT	CASSPTGTSEKLFF
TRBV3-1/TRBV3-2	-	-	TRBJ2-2	TGTGCCAGCAGCCAATTCGGAGTTCTGGGCACCGGGGAGCTGTTTTTT	CASSQFGVLGTGELFF
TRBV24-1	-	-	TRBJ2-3	TGTGCCACCAGTGATTTCTCTAGCGTACGCACAGATACGCAGTATTTT	CATSDFSSVRTDTQYF
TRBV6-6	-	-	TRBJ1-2	TGTGCCAGCAGTTCCCCAGGGGCCCCTAACTATGGCTACACCTTC	CASSSPGAPNYGYTF